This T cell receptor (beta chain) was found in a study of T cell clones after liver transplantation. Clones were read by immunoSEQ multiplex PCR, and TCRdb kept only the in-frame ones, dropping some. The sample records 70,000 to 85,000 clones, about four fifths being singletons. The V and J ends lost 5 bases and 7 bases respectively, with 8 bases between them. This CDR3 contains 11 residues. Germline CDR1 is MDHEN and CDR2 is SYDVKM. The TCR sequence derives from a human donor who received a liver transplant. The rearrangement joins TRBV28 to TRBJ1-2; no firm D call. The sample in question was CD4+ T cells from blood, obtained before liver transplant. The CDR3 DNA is TGTGCCAGCAGTATCGGGAGTGGCTACACCTTC. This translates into CASSIGSGYTF.